The rows below give T cell receptor beta chains drawn from one sample of a study of blood T cell repertoires in COVID-19. The assay was immunoSEQ multiplex PCR, and TCRdb's table has in-frame clones only and misses some. The table has approximately 130,000 clones, approximately 87% seen once. The source material was peripheral blood. These receptors were collected from a woman between 45 and 60 years old with acute or convalescent COVID-19. Each CDR3 is given with its conserved first and last residue. The order of the fields is D gene, clone size, J gene, V gene, CDR3 DNA, CDR3 protein. The D gene is left open where the match is weak. Only part of the rows carry a size: once, few, many, or a class if the clone is expanded.

d_call: TRBD1
clone_size: NA
j_call: TRBJ1-4
v_call: TRBV19
cdr3_nt: TGTGCCAGTAGTCCCAGAGGACAGGGTGGTGAAAAACTGTTTTTT
cdr3_aa: CASSPRGQGGEKLFF

d_call: NA
clone_size: NA
j_call: TRBJ1-5
v_call: TRBV21-1
cdr3_nt: TGTGCCAGCAGCAAGTTACTGTTGGGCCTTCAGCCCCAGCATTTT
cdr3_aa: CASSKLLLGLQPQHF

d_call: NA
clone_size: NA
j_call: TRBJ1-3
v_call: TRBV19
cdr3_nt: TGTGCCAGTAGTCCCGGACAGGGAAACACCATATATTTT
cdr3_aa: CASSPGQGNTIYF

d_call: TRBD2
clone_size: NA
j_call: TRBJ2-7
v_call: TRBV6-6
cdr3_nt: TGTGCCAGCAGCCTGGGGACTAGCGAAACCTACGAGCAGTACTTC
cdr3_aa: CASSLGTSETYEQYF

d_call: NA
clone_size: NA
j_call: TRBJ1-2
v_call: TRBV19
cdr3_nt: TGTGCCAGTAGTATAGAAGCGTTCTATGGCTACACCTTC
cdr3_aa: CASSIEAFYGYTF

d_call: TRBD1
clone_size: NA
j_call: TRBJ1-5
v_call: TRBV27
cdr3_nt: TGTGCCAGCAGTAAAGGGACAGGCAATCAGCCCCAGCATTTT
cdr3_aa: CASSKGTGNQPQHF

d_call: TRBD1
clone_size: NA
j_call: TRBJ2-3
v_call: TRBV13
cdr3_nt: TGTGCCAGCAGCAACCTAAGACAGGGGACAACAGATACGCAGTATTTT
cdr3_aa: CASSNLRQGTTDTQYF

d_call: NA
clone_size: NA
j_call: TRBJ2-1
v_call: TRBV18
cdr3_nt: TGTGCCAGCTCACAGGGCAGGGCTGGGAAACTACTAAGCTCCTACAATGAGCAGTTCTTC
cdr3_aa: CASSQGRAGKLLSSYNEQFF

d_call: NA
clone_size: NA
j_call: TRBJ1-3
v_call: TRBV6-5
cdr3_nt: TGTGCCAGCAGTCGACAGGCCACCGAAAACACCATATATTTT
cdr3_aa: CASSRQATENTIYF

d_call: TRBD2
clone_size: once
j_call: TRBJ2-3
v_call: TRBV18
cdr3_nt: TGTGCCAGCTCACCCGGGACTAGCGGGAGTTATGCAGATACGCAGTATTTT
cdr3_aa: CASSPGTSGSYADTQYF

d_call: NA
clone_size: NA
j_call: TRBJ2-7
v_call: TRBV12-3/TRBV12-4
cdr3_nt: TGTGCCAGCACCGAGAGGCCCGGACCGGAGGCGTACTTC
cdr3_aa: CASTERPGPEAYF

d_call: TRBD1
clone_size: few
j_call: TRBJ1-1
v_call: TRBV6-5
cdr3_nt: TGTGCCAGCAGTTACCTGCAGGGGGCGGGCACTGAAGCTTTCTTT
cdr3_aa: CASSYLQGAGTEAFF

d_call: NA
clone_size: NA
j_call: TRBJ1-2
v_call: TRBV6-5
cdr3_nt: TGTGCCAGCAGTTACTCGGGGCAGGGCTATGGCTACACCTTC
cdr3_aa: CASSYSGQGYGYTF

d_call: NA
clone_size: NA
j_call: TRBJ2-1
v_call: TRBV12-3/TRBV12-4
cdr3_nt: TGTGCCAGCAGAAAAGACTCGGAGGATGAGCAGTTCTTC
cdr3_aa: CASRKDSEDEQFF

d_call: TRBD2
clone_size: NA
j_call: TRBJ2-1
v_call: TRBV6-2/TRBV6-3
cdr3_nt: TGTGCCAGCAGTTACCCGGGTAGCGGGGACAATGAGCAGTTCTTC
cdr3_aa: CASSYPGSGDNEQFF

d_call: NA
clone_size: NA
j_call: TRBJ2-6
v_call: TRBV9
cdr3_nt: TGTGCCAGCAGCCCACGGGACTCTGGGGCCAACGTCCTGACTTTC
cdr3_aa: CASSPRDSGANVLTF

d_call: NA
clone_size: NA
j_call: TRBJ1-4
v_call: TRBV25-1
cdr3_nt: TGTGCCAGCAGTGATCGGCGACAGAATGAAAAACTGTTTTTT
cdr3_aa: CASSDRRQNEKLFF

d_call: NA
clone_size: NA
j_call: TRBJ1-5
v_call: TRBV27
cdr3_nt: TGTGCCAGCAGTCTTACGAGCGTGGGTCAGCCCCAGCATTTT
cdr3_aa: CASSLTSVGQPQHF

d_call: NA
clone_size: NA
j_call: TRBJ1-3
v_call: TRBV11-3
cdr3_nt: TGTGCCAGCAGCTTAGATCGTTTGAGGAGTGGAAACACCATATATTTT
cdr3_aa: CASSLDRLRSGNTIYF

d_call: NA
clone_size: NA
j_call: TRBJ1-1
v_call: TRBV5-6
cdr3_nt: TGTGCCAGCAGCTTGACGGGTGGTGAAGCTTTCTTT
cdr3_aa: CASSLTGGEAFF

d_call: TRBD2
clone_size: NA
j_call: TRBJ2-1
v_call: TRBV4-1
cdr3_nt: TGCGCCAGCAGCTTATGGACTAGCGGGAATGAGCAGTTCTTC
cdr3_aa: CASSLWTSGNEQFF

d_call: NA
clone_size: NA
j_call: TRBJ1-2
v_call: TRBV5-1
cdr3_nt: TGCGCCAGCAGCCCAGACAGCTTGGAGGGCTACACCTTC
cdr3_aa: CASSPDSLEGYTF

d_call: NA
clone_size: NA
j_call: TRBJ2-7
v_call: TRBV7-9
cdr3_nt: TGTGCCAGCAGCTCAACCTCAGGTAGCTACGAGCAGTACTTC
cdr3_aa: CASSSTSGSYEQYF

d_call: TRBD1
clone_size: NA
j_call: TRBJ1-4
v_call: TRBV5-1
cdr3_nt: TGCGCCAGCAGACCAGGGACAGTTCAGGAAAAACTGTTTTTT
cdr3_aa: CASRPGTVQEKLFF

d_call: NA
clone_size: NA
j_call: TRBJ2-5
v_call: TRBV7-2
cdr3_nt: TGTGCCAGCAGCTTATTCCAGGGTTACCGGGAGACCCAGTACTTC
cdr3_aa: CASSLFQGYRETQYF

d_call: TRBD1
clone_size: NA
j_call: TRBJ1-2
v_call: TRBV27
cdr3_nt: TGTGCCAGCAGTTTTTCCGACCGGGACAGAATATTTTATGGCTACACCTTC
cdr3_aa: CASSFSDRDRIFYGYTF

d_call: NA
clone_size: once
j_call: TRBJ2-2
v_call: TRBV18
cdr3_nt: TGTGCCAGCTCACCACCGGCGGAGCCCGGGGAGCTGTTTTTT
cdr3_aa: CASSPPAEPGELFF

d_call: NA
clone_size: NA
j_call: TRBJ2-5
v_call: TRBV6-2/TRBV6-3
cdr3_nt: TGTGCCAGCAGCCACCCCGCTAGCGCGGTGGAGACCCAGTACTTC
cdr3_aa: CASSHPASAVETQYF